The TCR beta chain under discussion was sequenced for a study of neurological immune-mediated disorders. For the study at large: Relapsing-remitting forms accounted for 31 of the 34 multiple sclerosis patients and secondary progressive forms for 3. Notes on the study in general: Whereas HTLV-1-associated myelopathy showed the most TCR clonal expansion, multiple sclerosis showed the least, with levels below those of healthy controls.

There are 13 residues in the CDR3. V gave up 8 bases and J gave up 3 bases, with 16 bases separating them. CDR1 and CDR2 from the germline V gene are DFQATT and SNEGSKA (reference sequence). This clonotype was observed many times. The antigen remains undetermined. By 5'RACE with 10-nucleotide random UMIs, the cDNA was made. TCRdb re-called the 5' RACE reads through MiXCR, storing one row per CDR3 protein. This sample has around 50,000 distinct CDR3 sequences, with roughly 3.5% found just once. J is TRBJ1-1 and V is TRBV20-1; no clear D. What was sequenced was PBMCs. The TCR was taken from a woman in her 30s with multiple sclerosis. The DNA of the CDR3 is TGCAGTCCTCAAGGTATTGTGCACACTGAAGCTTTCTTT. Amino acid sequence: CSPQGIVHTEAFF.